These 28 T cell receptor beta chains were all obtained from the same sample, sequenced in a study of blood T cells in healthy people across ages. Primed by a sample-barcoded 5' primer and a J-beta primer mix, a second PCR proceeded for 7 to 11 cycles. TCRdb re-called the 5' RACE reads with MiXCR, one entry per CDR3 protein. The table lists approximately 800,000 distinct CDR3 sequences, around two thirds of them singletons. Sample: blood. Receptors were obtained from a man aged 30 to 39 in good health.

The chain combines TRBV7-6 with TRBJ1-1; D ambiguous. The CDR3 loop spans 15 amino acids. V was shortened by 1 base and J by 5 bases, with 14 bases between the two germline ends. The germline V gene has CDR1 SGHVS and CDR2 FNYEAQ. The CDR3 nucleotides are TGTGCCAGCAGCTTAGGAAGGGCCGGTCGTACTGAAGCTTTCTTT. This encodes CASSLGRAGRTEAFF.

This chain connects TRBV9 to TRBJ2-3; 7 bases match TRBD1. This CDR3 is 15 amino acids long. J gave up 6 bases and V 4 bases, and 11 bases lay outside the gene matches. Germline CDR1 reads SGDLS; CDR2 reads YYNGEE. CDR3 nucleotide sequence: TGTGCCAGCAGCCAGCGGACAGGTGAGATGGATACGCAGTATTTT. It encodes CASSQRTGEMDTQYF.

The V gene is TRBV7-9, the J gene TRBJ2-4; TRBD2 matches at 12 bases. The DNA end favors TRBJ2-7, so the J call may be wrong. The CDR3 has 16 amino acids. The germline V gene has CDR1 SEHNR and CDR2 FQNEAQ (reference sequence). The CDR3 nucleotides are TGTGCCAGCAGCAAACTTACTAGCGGGGGGTCCTACGAGCAGTACTTC. Amino acids: CASSKLTSGGSYEQYF.

The rearrangement joins TRBV2 to TRBJ2-4; D gene uncertain. Germline V gene lookup returns CDR1 SNHLY and CDR2 FYNNEI. The ends were cut back, 6 bases at V and 0 bases at J, with 9 bases in the middle. The CDR3 is 14 residues long. DNA for the CDR3: TGTGCCAGCAGCGGCGTGCAAGCCAAAAACATTCAGTACTTC. The encoded protein is CASSGVQAKNIQYF.

J is TRBJ2-5 and V is TRBV7-2, with 10 nucleotides matching TRBD2. Per the germline V gene, CDR1 is SGHTA and CDR2 is FQGNSA. The CDR3 is 16 amino acids. Unmatched junction bases numbered 8, after V lost 5 bases and J lost 2 bases. In DNA, the CDR3 is TGTGCCAGCAGCCCCAAGCGGGGGGGCCGGCAAGAGACCCAGTACTTC. Encoded protein: CASSPKRGGRQETQYF.

The V and J genes are TRBV6-5 and TRBJ2-3, with 8 bases fitting TRBD2. This CDR3 spans 18 amino acids. V was clipped by 0 bases and J by 5 bases; unmatched bases: 13. Germline V gives CDR1 MNHEY, CDR2 SVGAGI. CDR3 nucleotides: TGTGCCAGCAGTTACTCGTCGCCCGTACTAGCGGCGAGAGATACGCAGTATTTT. Its protein product is CASSYSSPVLAARDTQYF.

This clonotype has a count of ten or more. The V gene is TRBV28, the J gene TRBJ2-3; 10 nucleotides match TRBD1. Losses at the gene ends were 2 bases for V and 1 base for J; bases not matched to a gene: 0. Germline CDR1 reads MDHEN; CDR2 reads SYDVKM. The CDR3 consists of 15 residues. The CDR3 nucleotides read TGTGCCAGCAGTTTAGGGACAGGGGGCACAGATACGCAGTATTTT. This translates into CASSLGTGGTDTQYF.

This chain connects TRBV20-1 to TRBJ2-3; possibly TRBD2 for D (5 bases). V dropped 3 bases and J dropped 4 bases, with 14 bases sitting between them. This CDR3 contains 14 residues. In germline, CDR1 is DFQATT, CDR2 SNEGSKA (reference sequence). This CDR3 reads CSASRGLGADTQYF. The CDR3 DNA is TGCAGTGCTAGCAGAGGGTTAGGCGCAGATACGCAGTATTTT.

The V and J genes are TRBV4-3 and TRBJ2-1; 10 positions agree with TRBD1. The junction had 3 bases not matched to a gene; V was cut back by 1 base and J by 9 bases. This CDR3 has 14 amino acids. CDR1 is LGHNA and CDR2 is YSLEER in the germline V gene. CDR3 protein: CASSQGQGAIEQFF. The CDR3 DNA follows: TGCGCCAGCAGCCAAGGACAGGGGGCTATTGAGCAGTTCTTC.

This clonotype is a singleton in its sample. The chain links TRBV6-2 or TRBV6-3 to TRBJ2-5; no firm D call. V gave up 7 bases and J gave up 7 bases, with 13 bases separating them. Germline V gene data show CDR1 as MNHEY and CDR2 as SVGEGT. The length of the CDR3 is 12 residues. Here the CDR3 DNA reads TGTGCCAGCACCGAGTCGAGAGGGACCCAGTACTTC. It translates to CASTESRGTQYF.

This clonotype has a handful of counts. J is TRBJ1-5 and V is TRBV4-3; the D is unclear. CDR3 length equals 15 residues. Germline assignment: CDR1 LGHNA and CDR2 YSLEER. V lost 0 bases and J lost 4, with 10 bases in between. The CDR3 DNA reads as TGCGCCAGCAGCCAAGACTACGGACCAAATCAGCCCCAGCATTTT. Its translation: CASSQDYGPNQPQHF.

The chain uses TRBV2 and TRBJ1-4, with D maybe TRBD1 (5 bases). V dropped 2 bases and J dropped 0 bases, with 13 bases sitting between them. Germline-derived CDR1 and CDR2 are SNHLY and FYNNEI. The CDR3 extends over 17 amino acids. The CDR3 protein is CASSESGTAATNEKLFF. The CDR3 DNA is TGTGCCAGCAGTGAATCCGGGACCGCAGCAACTAATGAAAAACTGTTTTTT.

The chain uses TRBV3-1 and TRBJ1-2; D gene uncertain. The CDR3 loop spans 14 amino acids. V lost 6 bases and J 4 bases, leaving 15 bases between the germline ends. Looked up from germline, CDR1 is LGHDT and CDR2 is YNNKEL (reference sequence). CDR3 residues: CASSPNQVLYGYTF. The CDR3 DNA sequence: TGTGCCAGCAGTCCTAATCAGGTTCTCTATGGCTACACCTTC.

J is TRBJ2-7 and V is TRBV12-3 or TRBV12-4; weak D call: TRBD1 (5 bases). The V and J ends lost 5 bases and 2 bases respectively, with 13 bases between them. The CDR3 loop spans 14 amino acids. The CDR3 nucleotides are TGTGCCAGCAGTGTGGGGCTGGACGCCTACGAGCAGTACTTC. Amino acid sequence: CASSVGLDAYEQYF.

J is TRBJ1-5 and V is TRBV20-1; D ambiguous. V was cut by 3 bases and J by 0 bases, with 9 bases left in between. CDR3 length: 14 amino acids. Germline CDR1 and CDR2: DFQATT and SNEGSKA (reference sequence). The CDR3 DNA reads TGCAGTGCTAGGGGAGGTTATAGCAATCAGCCCCAGCATTTT. It codes for CSARGGYSNQPQHF.

The chain joins TRBV13 to TRBJ1-2, with 8 bases matching TRBD1. The V segment lost 2 bases and the J segment 6 bases; nucleotides outside the gene matches: 8. Per the germline V gene, CDR1 is PRHDT and CDR2 is FYEKMQ (reference sequence). CDR3 length: 15 amino acids. The CDR3 DNA reads TGTGCCAGCAGCTTAAGCCCAGGGGGCGCGGATGGCTACACCTTC. Protein product: CASSLSPGGADGYTF.

The chain employs TRBV20-1 and TRBJ2-7; a possible D gene is TRBD2 (6 bases). Germline lookup yields CDR1 DFQATT and CDR2 SNEGSKA (reference sequence). The CDR3 spans 17 residues. The V and J ends lost 0 bases and 6 bases respectively, with 24 bases between them. This chain's CDR3 is CSARDWVVAGGQVEQYF. The CDR3 DNA sequence: TGCAGTGCTAGAGATTGGGTGGTAGCCGGGGGTCAGGTCGAGCAGTACTTC.

This clonotype occurred a few times. The chain is built from TRBV20-1 and TRBJ2-1, with D uncertain. The CDR3 consists of 11 residues. Trimming shortened V by 0 bases and J by 8 bases, and 5 bases separated the two germline ends. CDR1 and CDR2 from the germline V gene are DFQATT and SNEGSKA (reference sequence). The CDR3 sequence is CSAREAYEQFF. CDR3 in DNA: TGCAGTGCTAGAGAGGCCTATGAGCAGTTCTTC.

This chain uses TRBV7-2 with TRBJ1-6; the match to TRBD1 covers 10 bases. Trimming at V came to 5 bases and at J to 9 bases, leaving 10 bases not matched to a gene. The length of the CDR3 is 16 residues. CDR1 is SGHTA, CDR2 FQGNSA, per germline. CDR3 sequence reads: CASSPRQGASGSPLHF. The CDR3 nucleotides read TGTGCCAGCAGCCCTCGACAGGGGGCTTCAGGTTCACCCCTCCACTTT. Based on the CDR3 plus reference TRBV7-2 and TRBJ1-6, the full variable domain is GAGVSQSPSNKVTEKGKDVELRCDPISGHTALYWYRQSLGQGLEFLIYFQGNSAPDKSGLPSDRFSAERTGGSVSTLTIQRTQQEDSAVYLCASSPRQGASGSPLHFGNGTRLTVT.

This clonotype was seen ten or more times. V and J are TRBV20-1 and TRBJ2-7; 8 nucleotides line up with TRBD1. This CDR3 region has 14 residues. Trimming removed 2 bases from V and 2 bases from J; junction bases left unmatched: 5. Germline-derived CDR1 and CDR2 are DFQATT and SNEGSKA (reference sequence). CDR3 sequence reads: CSARIGTGAYEQYF. CDR3 coding DNA: TGCAGTGCTAGAATTGGGACAGGAGCCTACGAGCAGTACTTC.

The table lists this clonotype with a count of one. This sequence joins TRBV12-3 or TRBV12-4 and TRBJ2-1, with TRBD2 matching over 8 bases. The junction had 13 bases not matched to a gene; V was cut back by 3 bases and J by 9 bases. The CDR3 loop spans 16 amino acids. The CDR3 nucleotides read TGTGCCAGCAGTTTTACCGGGGACGGGGGGGTAGGTGAGCAGTTCTTC. Protein: CASSFTGDGGVGEQFF.

This clonotype was detected once. The rearrangement joins TRBV28 to TRBJ1-2; unclear D gene. V was pared by 3 bases and J by 2 bases, with 16 bases between. Germline V lookup: CDR1 MDHEN, CDR2 SYDVKM. This CDR3 is 16 amino acids long. The CDR3 bases are TGTGCCAGCAGTTTCCCGAGGGCTCTGCTAAACTATGGCTACACCTTC. Its translation is CASSFPRALLNYGYTF.

The chain couples TRBV27 to TRBJ2-3; 13 positions agree with TRBD2. This CDR3 has 15 amino acids. V trimming: 5 bases; J trimming: 6 bases; junction bases outside the gene matches: 5. Germline loops: CDR1 MNHEY, CDR2 SMNVEV (reference sequence). The CDR3 DNA reads as TGTGCCAGCAGTCCCGGGACTAGCGGGGTGGATACGCAGTATTTT. It encodes CASSPGTSGVDTQYF.

For this clonotype: At one end the junction does not follow the germline gene, possibly because of a read error. The genes are TRBV29-1 and TRBJ2-3; TRBD2 might be the D (6 bases). This CDR3 is built from 15 residues. Germline-derived CDR1 and CDR2 are SQVTM and ANQGSEA. The CDR3 protein is CSVDYLGLFTDMQYF. CDR3 sequence (DNA): TGCAGCGTGGACTATTTAGGACTCTTCACAGATATGCAGTATTTT.

J is TRBJ1-4 and V is TRBV28, with D perhaps matching TRBD1 (6 bases). CDR3 length: 14 residues. The germline V gene encodes CDR1 MDHEN and CDR2 SYDVKM. The germline V and J ends were trimmed by 6 bases and 7 bases, with 15 bases remaining between them. The DNA for the CDR3 is TGTGCCAGCAGGAAACAGGGATGGGCTGAAAAACTGTTTTTT. Protein: CASRKQGWAEKLFF.

J is TRBJ2-3 and V is TRBV4-3; 7 bases align to TRBD1. CDR1 is LGHNA and CDR2 is YSLEER in the germline V gene. The CDR3 has 14 residues. The V and J ends lost 1 base and 9 bases, in that order; junction bases with no gene match: 7. The CDR3 bases are TGCGCCAGCAGCCAAGGTTCACAGGGGATAACGCAGTATTTT. Encoded protein: CASSQGSQGITQYF.

This sequence joins TRBV6-2 or TRBV6-3 and TRBJ2-5; TRBD2 matches 7 bases. The CDR3 consists of 16 residues. Germline V gene sequence: CDR1 MNHEY, CDR2 SVGEGT. V dropped 4 bases and J dropped 1; count of bases not matched to a gene: 9. CDR3 in amino acids: CASSLWASGFQETQYF. CDR3 DNA: TGTGCCAGCAGTTTATGGGCTAGCGGATTCCAAGAGACCCAGTACTTC.

The chain joins TRBV6-1 to TRBJ1-5; D unclear. Germline V gives CDR1 MNHNS, CDR2 SASEGT. This CDR3 has 14 residues. Deletions cut 1 base from V and 7 bases from J, with 11 bases between. CDR3 bases: TGTGCCAGCAGTGAAGGCCGGAGGGCCCAGCCCCAGCATTTT. Residues: CASSEGRRAQPQHF.